A selection of T cell receptor beta chains follows, all from one sample in a study of T cells in Graves' hyperthyroidism and ophthalmopathy. TCRdb processed the multiplex PCR reads anew with MiXCR; each CDR3 protein has one entry. The sample includes hundreds of thousands of distinct CDR3 sequences, around 14% of them seen just once. Sequenced sample: blood. The receptors stem from a woman aged 25 to 39 with Graves' hyperthyroidism that later progressed to Graves' ophthalmopathy. Each CDR3 is given with its conserved first and last residue. Each record gives: V gene, J gene, clone size, CDR3 protein. Clone size is stated in some rows and not others, as once, few, many or a class when expanded.

TRBV2,TRBJ1-5,-,CASKGQISNQPQHF
TRBV3-1,TRBJ2-7,few,CASSPPGLAGENEQYF
TRBV4-1,TRBJ2-7,-,CASSLSQGAYEQYF
TRBV6-4,TRBJ2-2,few,CASSDSKLELAVRLAHTGELFF
TRBV5-1,TRBJ2-1,many,CASSLGLTGGDNEQFF
TRBV5-1,TRBJ1-1,-,CASSLIPAGENTEAFF
TRBV2,TRBJ1-1,many,CASSDLRTRPAEAFF
TRBV19,TRBJ2-3,-,CASSMGYTDTQYF
TRBV30,TRBJ1-1,-,CAWQGSDYTEAFF
TRBV5-4,TRBJ2-6,few,CASSVDAPSGANVLTF
TRBV11-2,TRBJ2-4,many,CASSYTKNIQYF
TRBV12-3/TRBV12-4,TRBJ1-5,many,CASSLTGDNQPQHF
TRBV19,TRBJ1-5,many,CASSGVKREDPGPYSNQPQHF
TRBV30,TRBJ1-5,many,CAWSGETLDQPQHF
TRBV28,TRBJ2-1,many,CASSSPGTGGDEQFF
TRBV10-3,TRBJ2-3,many,CATRVAREDTQYF
TRBV30,TRBJ2-3,many,CAWSVSGASTDTQYF
TRBV11-2,TRBJ2-4,many,CASSLVGGGKNIQYF
TRBV24-1,TRBJ2-7,once,CATNDFDEQYF
TRBV12-3/TRBV12-4,TRBJ2-7,many,CASSLWAGQGDHEQYF
TRBV7-3,TRBJ2-7,many,CASNRDTYEQYF
TRBV28,TRBJ2-4,many,CASTPLPIAKNIQYF
TRBV12-3/TRBV12-4,TRBJ1-1,many,CASTLVASEAFF
TRBV12-3/TRBV12-4,TRBJ1-5,many,CASSLTGIGQPQHF
TRBV2,TRBJ1-4,many,CASSPGTEKLFF
TRBV19,TRBJ1-1,many,CASSIGPQQNTEAFF
TRBV27,TRBJ2-7,-,CASSFSGDGNYEQYF
TRBV20-1,TRBJ1-1,-,CSASSPGLRAEAFF